Included here is one TCR beta chain sequence, with context. The sample is drawn from a study of CD8+CD57+ T cells in acquired aplastic anemia. TCR beta VDJ and CDR3 profiling used genomic DNA as template. TCRdb processed the reads anew with MiXCR; each CDR3 protein has one entry. The sample holds hundreds of thousands of distinct CDR3 sequences, around 72% seen once. This CDR3 contains 13 residues. The V gene's germline CDR1 is SGHTA and CDR2 FQGTGA. V was trimmed by 2 bases and J by 3 bases, leaving 7 bases between them. Sequenced input: sorted CD4+, CD8+, or CD8+CD57+ T cells (not recorded which) from PBMCs. The chain links TRBV7-3 to TRBJ1-1; D remains ambiguous. This sequence was found in a human donor in good health, serving as a control. CDR3 region: CASSLLADTEAFF. The CDR3 bases are TGTGCCAGCAGCTTACTCGCGGACACTGAAGCTTTCTTT.